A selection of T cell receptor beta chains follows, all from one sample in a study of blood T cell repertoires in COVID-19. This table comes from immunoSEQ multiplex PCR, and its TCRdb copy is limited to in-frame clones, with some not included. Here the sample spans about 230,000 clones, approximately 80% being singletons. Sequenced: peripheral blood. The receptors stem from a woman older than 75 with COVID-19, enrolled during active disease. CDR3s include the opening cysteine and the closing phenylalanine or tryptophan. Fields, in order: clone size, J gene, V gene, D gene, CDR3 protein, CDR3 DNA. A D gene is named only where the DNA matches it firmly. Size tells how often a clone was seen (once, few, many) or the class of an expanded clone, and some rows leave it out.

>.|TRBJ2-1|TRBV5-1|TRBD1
CASSYRGNEQFF
TGCGCCAGCAGCTACAGGGGGAATGAGCAGTTCTTC
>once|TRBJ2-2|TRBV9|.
CASSVDPQGTGELFF
TGTGCCAGCAGCGTAGACCCCCAGGGCACCGGGGAGCTGTTTTTT
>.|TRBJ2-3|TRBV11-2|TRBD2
CASSFGLAGGEDTQYF
TGTGCCAGCAGTTTCGGACTAGCGGGGGGAGAGGATACGCAGTATTTT
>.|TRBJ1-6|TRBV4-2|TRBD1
CASSQADRVYNSPLHF
TGTGCCAGCAGCCAGGCGGACAGGGTCTATAATTCACCCCTCCACTTT
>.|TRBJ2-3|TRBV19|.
CASSIDSRAQYF
TGTGCCAGTAGTATTGATTCCCGGGCGCAGTATTTT
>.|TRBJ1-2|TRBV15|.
CATSREEPPRYYGYTF
TGTGCCACCAGCAGGGAGGAGCCCCCCAGATACTATGGCTACACCTTC
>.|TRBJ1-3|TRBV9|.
CASSPDSSGNTIYF
TGTGCCAGCAGCCCCGACAGCTCTGGAAACACCATATATTTT
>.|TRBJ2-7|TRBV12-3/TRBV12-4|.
CASRFQGYEQYF
TGTGCCAGCAGGTTTCAGGGGTACGAGCAGTACTTC
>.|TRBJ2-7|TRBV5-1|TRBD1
CASSYSGGNEQYF
TGCGCCAGCAGCTATTCAGGGGGAAACGAGCAGTACTTC
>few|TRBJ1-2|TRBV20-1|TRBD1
CSASQGAQGFGYTF
TGCAGTGCTAGTCAGGGGGCGCAGGGGTTTGGCTACACCTTC
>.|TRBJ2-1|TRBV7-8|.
CASSQELGSYNEQFF
TGTGCCAGCAGCCAGGAACTAGGCTCCTACAATGAGCAGTTCTTC